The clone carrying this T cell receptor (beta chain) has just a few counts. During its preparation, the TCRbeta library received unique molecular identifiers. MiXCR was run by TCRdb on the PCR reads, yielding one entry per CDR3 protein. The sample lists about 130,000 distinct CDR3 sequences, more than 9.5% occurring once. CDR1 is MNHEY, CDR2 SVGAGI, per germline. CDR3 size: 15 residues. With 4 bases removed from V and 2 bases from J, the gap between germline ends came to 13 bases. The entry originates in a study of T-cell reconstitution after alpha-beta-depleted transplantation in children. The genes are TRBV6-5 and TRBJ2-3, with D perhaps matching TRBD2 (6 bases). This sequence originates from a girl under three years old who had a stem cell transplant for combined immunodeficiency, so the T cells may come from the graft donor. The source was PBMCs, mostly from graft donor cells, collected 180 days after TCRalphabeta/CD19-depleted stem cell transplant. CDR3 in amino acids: CASSSTSPATDTQYF. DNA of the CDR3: TGTGCCAGCAGTTCGACTAGTCCTGCCACAGATACGCAGTATTTT.